These T cell receptor beta chains were read from a single sample in a study of T cell responses to AZD1222 COVID-19 vaccine. Measured with immunoSEQ multiplex PCR; TCRdb has only the in-frame clones, and not every one. Here the sample spans about 180,000 clones, more than 80% being singletons. The material sequenced was peripheral blood, taken 28 days after the second dose of the MenACWY control vaccine. Receptor source: an adult who received the MenACWY meningococcal vaccine as a control. CDR3s include the opening cysteine and the closing phenylalanine or tryptophan. D genes are given only for firm matches. Clone sizes are given selectively: once, few, many, or a class where the clone is expanded.

j_gene | abundance | d_gene | v_gene | CDR3aa | CDR3nt
TRBJ2-3 | NA | TRBD2 | TRBV9 | CASSYNREGPDTQYF | TGTGCCAGCAGCTACAATCGGGAGGGCCCAGATACGCAGTATTTT
TRBJ1-2 | NA | TRBD1 | TRBV3-1/TRBV3-2 | CASSLPGQGNGYTF | TGTGCCAGCAGCCTTCCGGGACAGGGGAATGGCTACACCTTC
TRBJ2-2 | NA | TRBD2 | TRBV5-1 | CASSTGLAGATDTGELFF | TGCGCCAGCAGCACGGGACTAGCGGGCGCTACGGACACCGGGGAGCTGTTTTTT
TRBJ1-1 | once | NA | TRBV5-1 | CASSYRPLGTMNTEAFF | TGCGCCAGCAGCTATAGGCCCCTTGGAACCATGAACACTGAAGCTTTCTTT
TRBJ2-3 | NA | NA | TRBV7-2 | CASSTARGASTDTQYF | TGTGCCAGCAGCACCGCCAGGGGGGCGAGCACAGATACGCAGTATTTT
TRBJ1-3 | NA | NA | TRBV7-8 | CASSFSGTTGNTIYF | TGTGCCAGCAGCTTCTCCGGGACGACTGGAAACACCATATATTTT
TRBJ2-7 | NA | NA | TRBV3-1/TRBV3-2 | CASSQVFYEQYF | TGTGCCAGCAGCCAAGTATTCTACGAGCAGTACTTC
TRBJ1-5 | NA | TRBD1 | TRBV7-2 | CASSFGQGNSNQPQHF | TGTGCCAGCAGCTTTGGACAGGGTAATAGCAATCAGCCCCAGCATTTT
TRBJ2-7 | NA | TRBD2 | TRBV4-3 | CASSQDRPGRYEQYF | TGCGCCAGCAGCCAAGATCGCCCCGGGAGGTACGAGCAGTACTTC
TRBJ2-7 | NA | TRBD1 | TRBV6-5 | CASSTGTGGLLGQYF | TGTGCCAGCAGTACTGGGACAGGGGGCTTGTTAGGGCAGTACTTC
TRBJ1-2 | NA | NA | TRBV5-1 | CASSLAGSGGKHGYTF | TGCGCCAGCAGCTTGGCGGGATCAGGAGGGAAGCATGGCTACACCTTC
TRBJ1-6 | NA | NA | TRBV7-2 | CASSAPGRRDSPLHF | TGTGCCAGCAGCGCTCCGGGTAGGCGGGATTCACCCCTCCACTTT
TRBJ1-2 | NA | NA | TRBV20-1 | CSARDGGYTF | TGCAGTGCTAGAGATGGTGGCTACACCTTC
TRBJ2-7 | once | NA | TRBV20-1 | CSASWPATGPYEQYF | TGCAGTGCTAGTTGGCCCGCGACTGGCCCCTACGAGCAGTACTTC
TRBJ1-3 | NA | NA | TRBV7-3 | CASSFGAGTGNTIYF | TGTGCCAGCAGCTTCGGGGCGGGGACTGGAAACACCATATATTTT
TRBJ1-1 | NA | NA | TRBV28 | CASSPPPRGRYTEAFF | TGTGCCAGCAGCCCCCCCCCGCGGGGTAGGTACACTGAAGCTTTCTTT
TRBJ1-6 | NA | TRBD1 | TRBV11-2 | CASRRLQGDLSPLHF | TGTGCCAGCAGGCGGTTACAGGGGGATCTTTCACCCCTCCACTTT
TRBJ1-1 | NA | TRBD1 | TRBV19 | CASSYGDRPVMNTEAFF | TGTGCCAGTAGTTATGGGGACAGGCCTGTCATGAACACTGAAGCTTTCTTT
TRBJ2-7 | once | NA | TRBV6-1 | CASSEALAGPVYEQYF | TGTGCCAGCAGTGAAGCGCTGGCGGGACCCGTCTACGAGCAGTACTTC
TRBJ1-2 | NA | NA | TRBV19 | CASSIVSAANYGYTF | TGTGCCAGTAGTATAGTTAGTGCGGCTAACTATGGCTACACCTTC
TRBJ1-5 | NA | NA | TRBV6-5 | CASRPHSDNQPQHF | TGTGCCAGCAGACCCCACAGCGACAATCAGCCCCAGCATTTT
TRBJ1-1 | NA | NA | TRBV6-5 | CASSPRGGTEAFF | TGTGCCAGCAGCCCCCGGGGAGGAACTGAAGCTTTCTTT
TRBJ2-7 | NA | NA | TRBV18 | CASSPKDQIVYEQYF | TGTGCCAGCTCACCGAAGGACCAGATTGTCTACGAGCAGTACTTC
TRBJ1-6 | once | NA | TRBV6-5 | CASSYSPAFLGGALHF | TGTGCCAGCAGTTACTCCCCAGCATTTTTGGGAGGGGCCCTCCACTTT